This section outlines one T cell receptor (beta chain) sequence together with its context. This clonotype has a count of ten or more. Its recognized antigen is unknown. No base quality values were provided; no much bigger clone lies one nucleotide off. This entry is derived from a study of Graves' ophthalmopathy and Graves' hyperthyroidism (dated by TCRdb to the late 2010s). Study-level background: Peripheral blood was collected at initial diagnosis, before any treatment. An independent validation cohort was composed of 18 hyperthyroidism patients and around 16 patients who later progressed from hyperthyroidism to ophthalmopathy. In total, some 130 blood samples were TCR-sequenced: 40 to 45 ophthalmopathy, some 80 hyperthyroidism and approximately 17 hyperthyroidism-to-ophthalmopathy patients. The roughly 90 discovery patients were divided at random into training and test sets in a 7:3 ratio. A discovery set of 100 patients (under 45 ophthalmopathy, about 58 stable hyperthyroidism) was enrolled to explore V-J signatures distinguishing ophthalmopathy from hyperthyroidism. Once sampling was done, hyperthyroidism patients were given methimazole at a starting dose of 30 mg daily, while ophthalmopathy patients were given high-dose intravenous methylprednisolone. The study used signatures of the TCR beta repertoire to tell Graves' ophthalmopathy apart from Graves' hyperthyroidism and to predict which patients would progress to ophthalmopathy. In several hyperthyroidism patients, the T-cell repertoires found in thyroid tissue were compared with those found in blood.

Hyperthyroidism was defined as stable when no progression to ophthalmopathy occurred within 18 months of follow-up. Hyperthyroidism patients were newly diagnosed, with disease duration under 2 months, and aged 18 to 65 years. Anyone with other autoimmune diseases, uncontrolled infections, pregnancy or lactation was excluded from the study. Clinical symptoms, serum thyroxine, TRAb, thyroid ultrasound and orbital computed tomography were used for diagnosis. PBMCs were isolated from about 9.2 ml of fresh peripheral blood by Ficoll-Paque density gradient centrifugation. Total RNA was extracted with Trizol reagent and quality-checked on an Agilent 2100 Bioanalyzer. For repertoire sequencing, TCR beta CDR3 regions were amplified from RNA transcripts. A first-round RT-PCR used HTBI primers with the Qiagen OneStep RT-PCR kit, followed by a second-round multiplex PCR, size selection and purification. Libraries were sequenced on an Illumina HiSeq2000 using paired-end 100 bp reads. For the original study's pipeline: SOAPnuke was used for read processing, and reads with adapters, uncalled bases, a mean Phred below 15, or no exact constant-primer or identifier match were discarded. COPE v1.2.5 was used to merge high-quality paired reads. Clonotypes were defined as unique nucleotide sequences and were aligned to IMGT TRB V, D and J references using MiTCR v1.1. Analysis was restricted to V-J combinations with a frequency above 0.0001, which covered 98% to 99.2% of repertoires. For each V-J combination, a TCR clonal expansion and chaos score was defined as the ratio of F50 clonal expansion to chaos observed in the TCRdist matrix. Welch's t-statistics and random forest were used to reduce the features to roughly 14 V-J combinations, which were then used as input to a naive Bayes classifier. The similarity between thyroid and blood repertoires was quantified using the Morisita-Horn index. TCRdb trimmed the raw reads at Q25, called clones with MiXCR and kept productive beta chains. Entries that share a CDR3 protein sequence are merged under the most common genes and DNA. TCRdb, not the authors, supplied the V and J calls. The sample data list about 380,000 distinct CDR3 sequences, and roughly 15% of these were observed just once. Of the sample, 5.5% to 7% falls within the top ten clones.

Between the V and J ends, shortened by 10 bases and 11 bases respectively, the junction contains 17 bases. The CDR3 runs 11 residues from the cysteine to the phenylalanine. CDR3 DNA is the only sequence kept; it has 33 bases, read in frame from the first base. Reading the germline V gene gives CDR1 MNHNS and CDR2 SASEGT. Beyond this particular receptor, the publication reports: In validation, the model predicted ophthalmopathy progression with more than 70% sensitivity and 72.22% specificity; 12 predicted patients were CT-confirmed with GO in a median of approximately six months. Sample size was not statistically predetermined, and group allocation was not concealed from the investigators. Most expanded thyroid clonotypes with a frequency above 0.001 also appeared in blood, which suggests that blood repertoires may reflect the immune response in the thyroid. In cross-validation, the 13-signature model distinguished ophthalmopathy from stable hyperthyroidism with around 90% sensitivity and 81.08% specificity, while in the test set the corresponding values were approximately 79% and 70%.

The sequence came from a woman under 30 with stable Graves' hyperthyroidism. Donor details come from another sample of the same person, matched by shared clones. Here the chain combines TRBV6-1 and TRBJ1-1; TRBD1 is a possible D gene, resting on 5 matching bases. What was sequenced was peripheral blood. In nucleotides, the sequence is TGTGCCACTACAAACGGGGGGGAGGCTTTCTTT. This gives the protein CATTNGGEAFF.